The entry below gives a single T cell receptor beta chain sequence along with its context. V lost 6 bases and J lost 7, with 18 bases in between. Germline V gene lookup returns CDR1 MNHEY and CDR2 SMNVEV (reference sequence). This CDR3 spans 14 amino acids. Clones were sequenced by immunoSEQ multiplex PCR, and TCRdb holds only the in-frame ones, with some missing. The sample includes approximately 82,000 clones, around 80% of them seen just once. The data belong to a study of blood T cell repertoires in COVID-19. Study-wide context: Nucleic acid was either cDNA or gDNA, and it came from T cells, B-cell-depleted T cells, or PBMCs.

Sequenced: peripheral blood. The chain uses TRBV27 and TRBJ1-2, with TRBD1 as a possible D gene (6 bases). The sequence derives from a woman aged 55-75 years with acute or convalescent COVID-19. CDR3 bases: TGTGCCAGCAGCGTGGGGGCGCGGGTTGGTGGCTACACCTTC. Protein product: CASSVGARVGGYTF.